This T cell receptor beta chain appears in the sequencing data of a study of control samples from healthy donors and cancer patients. This CDR3 region has 18 residues. Germline assignment: CDR1 LNHDA and CDR2 SQIVND (reference sequence). Germline trimming cut 7 bases from V and 1 base from J; bases unmatched to any gene: 14. Produced via immunoSEQ multiplex PCR; TCRdb's table is partial and in-frame only. Of 55,000 to 70,000 clones listed, more than 85% are singletons. Sequencing used PBMCs. The sequence was obtained from a man aged 25 to 45 with colorectal cancer. V usage is TRBV19 and J usage is TRBJ2-4; 9 bases fit TRBD1. CDR3 amino acids: CASTLTRTGVGAKNIQYF. The CDR3 region has the DNA TGTGCCAGTACCCTCACCAGGACAGGGGTAGGGGCCAAAAACATTCAGTACTTC. Complete variable domain (other parts from reference TRBV19 and TRBJ2-4): DGGITQSPKYLFRKEGQNVTLSCEQNLNHDAMYWYRQDPGQGLRLIYYSQIVNDFQKGDIAEGYSVSREKKESFPLTVTSAQKNPTAFYLCASTLTRTGVGAKNIQYFGAGTRLSVL.